Shown below are 3 T cell receptor beta chains from a single sample sequenced in a study of cytomegalovirus exposure and HLA in healthy donors (dated by TCRdb to 2017 to 2019). Library construction relied on the immunoSEQ multiplex PCR assay. What TCRdb holds here is the immuneACCESS table cut down to in-frame rearrangements. Part of the clones is not present; checked against another copy, under half of the missing clones reflect an unresolved V gene, and the others are unexplained. In all, the sample holds over 110,000 clones, and around 84% of those were seen once. Less than 9% of the sample goes to the ten largest clones. The sample was PBMCs. The source of these receptors is a man aged 18-30 years in good health and CMV-seropositive.

The CDR3 DNA reads TGTGCCAGCAGTGGGTTGGGACAGACTAACTATGGCTACACCTTC. Its translation: CASSGLGQTNYGYTF. The rearrangement uses TRBV6-5 and TRBJ1-2, with 7 nucleotides matching TRBD1. Germline lookup yields CDR1 MNHEY and CDR2 SVGAGI. Germline trimming cut 5 bases from V and 0 bases from J; bases unmatched to any gene: 6. This CDR3 comprises 15 residues.

The gene calls are TRBV6-5 and TRBJ1-4; 8 positions agree with TRBD1. The CDR3 runs 14 residues. Germline trimming cut 1 base from V and 5 bases from J; bases unmatched to any gene: 0. Germline CDR1 is MNHEY and CDR2 is SVGAGI. The CDR3, as DNA: TGTGCCAGCAGTTACTACAGGGGGAATGAAAAACTGTTTTTT. This codes for CASSYYRGNEKLFF.

This chain joins TRBV5-4 and TRBJ2-7, with D tentatively TRBD1 (5 bases). CDR3 size: 16 residues. V gave up 4 bases and J gave up 6 bases, with 23 bases separating them. Germline V gives CDR1 SGHNT, CDR2 YYREEE (reference sequence). As DNA, the CDR3 is TGTGCCAGCAGCGGAACAGGTTCTGGTGTGGGTGGCGAGCAGTACTTC. It yields the protein CASSGTGSGVGGEQYF.